This T cell receptor beta chain appears in the sequencing data of a study of technical replicates of blood from several donors. The germline CDR1 and CDR2 sequences are SGHTA and FQGNSA. Trimming pared 5 bases from V and 1 base from J, leaving 12 bases between. The CDR3 runs to 14 residues. Assay used: immunoSEQ multiplex PCR; TCRdb lists only in-frame clones, some missing. The sample consists of about 81,000 clones, roughly 77% of them appearing once. This sequence originates from a human donor in good health. Some clones in this sample may be carry-over from other donors' samples. Sequencing was carried out using PBMCs. V usage is TRBV7-2 and J usage is TRBJ2-7; tentative D call: TRBD1 (7 bases). The CDR3 loop reads CASSPGGQSYEQYF. CDR3 coding DNA: TGTGCCAGCAGCCCCGGGGGACAGTCCTACGAGCAGTACTTC.